The 14 T cell receptor beta chains below come from one sample, sequenced in a study of T cell responses to AZD1222 COVID-19 vaccine. Generated by immunoSEQ multiplex PCR, the TCRdb table keeps only in-frame clones and is missing some. In the table there are around 130,000 clones, roughly nine tenths of which are singletons. Sequenced here: peripheral blood, sampled on day 0 of AZD1222 vaccination. These receptors came from an adult in good health.

The V and J genes are TRBV23-1 and TRBJ1-5; D not resolved. TRBV23-1 carries the ORF label, with uncertain function. Trimming took 10 bases from V and 5 from J, leaving 12 bases between them. The CDR3 is 12 amino acids. The CDR3 bases are TGCGCCAAACCTCGGCCCTATCAGCCCCAGCATTTT. Protein product: CAKPRPYQPQHF.

This chain connects TRBV6-6 to TRBJ1-2; D gene uncertain. CDR1 MNHNY and CDR2 SVGAGI come from the germline V gene (reference sequence). The CDR3 consists of 14 residues. V gave up 2 bases and J gave up 3 bases, with 10 bases separating them. The CDR3 DNA reads as TGTGCCAGCAGTTACGGGTCCGTAGACTATGGCTACACCTTC. Its protein product is CASSYGSVDYGYTF.

J is TRBJ1-1 and V is TRBV6-6; 10 positions agree with TRBD1. CDR1 and CDR2 (germline): MNHNY, SVGAGI (reference sequence). There are 15 residues in the CDR3. Losses at the gene ends were 2 bases for V and 0 bases for J; bases not matched to a gene: 0. CDR3 DNA: TGTGCCAGCAGTTACGGGACAGGGGTGAACACTGAAGCTTTCTTT. Translation gives CASSYGTGVNTEAFF.

This chain joins TRBV7-8 and TRBJ2-1; D remains ambiguous. V lost 2 bases and J 3 bases, leaving 11 bases between the germline ends. The germline gives CDR1 SGHVS, CDR2 FQNEAQ. The CDR3 spans 15 residues. CDR3 coding DNA: TGTGCCAGCAGCTTAATTGGGTTGGACTACAATGAGCAGTTCTTC. Amino acid sequence: CASSLIGLDYNEQFF.

This clone was recorded only once. V gene TRBV15 combines with J gene TRBJ2-5, with a possible D match to TRBD2 (6 bases). Germline CDR1 LNHNV, CDR2 YYDKDF (reference sequence). The V gene lost 0 bases and the J gene lost 10 bases, with 15 bases spanning the gap. The CDR3 runs to 14 residues. This CDR3 is CATSRDSGTGSQYF. The CDR3 DNA is TGTGCCACCAGCAGAGATAGTGGCACCGGGAGCCAGTACTTC. Based on the CDR3 plus reference TRBV15 and TRBJ2-5, the full variable domain is DAMVIQNPRYQVTQFGKPVTLSCSQTLNHNVMYWYQQKSSQAPKLLFHYYDKDFNNEADTPDNFQSRRPNTSFCFLDIRSPGLGDTAMYLCATSRDSGTGSQYFGPGTRLLVL.

The count of this clone is one. This chain links TRBV3-1 (or the pseudogene TRBV3-2) with TRBJ2-7; D may be TRBD1 (6 bases). Germline CDR1 is LGHDT and CDR2 is YNNKEL (reference sequence). V lost 4 bases and J lost 5, with 15 bases in between. This CDR3 is 14 amino acids long. In nucleotides, the CDR3 is TGTGCCAGCAGCCGACGGCAGGGGCTAGACGAGCAGTACTTC. Amino acid sequence: CASSRRQGLDEQYF.

The chain couples TRBV9 to TRBJ2-6; D is possibly TRBD1 (5 bases). The CDR3 totals 16 residues. CDR1 is SGDLS, CDR2 YYNGEE, per germline. Trimming took 1 base from V and 1 from J, leaving 9 bases between them. The CDR3 bases are TGTGCCAGCAGCGTACAGGGTTGGTCTGGGGCCAACGTCCTGACTTTC. Translation gives CASSVQGWSGANVLTF.

The V gene is TRBV27, the J gene TRBJ2-7; 7 nucleotides agree with TRBD1. Germline V CDR1 and CDR2: MNHEY, SMNVEV (reference sequence). The CDR3 extends over 15 amino acids. V dropped 2 bases and J dropped 5; count of bases not matched to a gene: 9. CDR3 region: CASSLPGQSLHEQYF. CDR3 in DNA: TGTGCCAGCAGTTTACCGGGACAGAGCCTCCACGAGCAGTACTTC.

This chain connects TRBV4-3 to TRBJ2-5; D might be TRBD2 (5 bases). CDR3 length equals 14 residues. From germline, CDR1 is LGHNA and CDR2 YSLEER. Between the trimmed V and J ends, which lost 1 base and 7 bases, there was a span of 13 bases. CDR3 amino acids: CASSQGLASGTQYF. The CDR3 region has the DNA TGCGCCAGCAGCCAAGGGCTTGCGAGCGGGACCCAGTACTTC.

CDR3 nucleotide sequence: TGTGCCAGTAGTGAGGGGGTGGATCAGCCCCAGCATTTT. This encodes CASSEGVDQPQHF. V gene TRBV19 combines with J gene TRBJ1-5; a weak D match, TRBD1 (6 bases). The germline gives CDR1 LNHDA, CDR2 SQIVND (reference sequence). V lost 5 bases and J 5 bases, leaving 10 bases between the germline ends. This CDR3 contains 13 residues.

The V and J genes are TRBV6-4 and TRBJ1-1, with 7 nucleotides matching TRBD1. Germline trimming cut 3 bases from V and 5 bases from J; bases unmatched to any gene: 15. Germline V gene lookup returns CDR1 MRHNA and CDR2 SNTAGT. The CDR3 totals 17 residues. This CDR3 is CASSEFPTGEEGTEAFF. The DNA for the CDR3 is TGTGCCAGCAGTGAATTTCCTACAGGGGAAGAAGGGACTGAAGCTTTCTTT.

The chain links TRBV5-4 to TRBJ2-3; weak D call: TRBD1 (6 bases). The CDR3 runs 17 residues. Germline V gene lookup returns CDR1 SGHNT and CDR2 YYREEE (reference sequence). Trimming cost V 4 bases and J 0 bases, with 18 bases left between them. For the CDR3, the DNA is TGTGCCAGCAGCCCCCCGGACAGCGAGTCTAGCACAGATACGCAGTATTTT. Translating it yields CASSPPDSESSTDTQYF.

The rearrangement uses TRBV27 and TRBJ1-4, with 9 bases aligning to TRBD1. Unmatched junction bases numbered 8, after V lost 5 bases and J lost 7 bases. The V gene's germline CDR1 is MNHEY and CDR2 SMNVEV (reference sequence). The CDR3 is 15 residues long. CDR3: CASSPRDRESEKLFF. CDR3 bases: TGTGCCAGCAGTCCTAGGGACAGGGAGAGTGAAAAACTGTTTTTT.

This chain uses TRBV7-6 with TRBJ1-4; the match to TRBD1 covers 9 bases. This CDR3 is built from 14 residues. CDR1 is SGHVS, CDR2 FNYEAQ, per germline. V was pared by 5 bases and J by 5 bases, with 3 bases of the junction left unmatched. The CDR3: CASSTGTGNEKLFF. The CDR3 nucleotides are TGTGCCAGCAGCACCGGGACAGGGAATGAAAAACTGTTTTTT. Filled out from reference TRBV7-6 and TRBJ1-4, the complete variable domain reads GAGVSQSPRYKVTKRGQDVALRCDPISGHVSLYWYRQALGQGPEFLTYFNYEAQQDKSGLPNDRFSAERPEGSISTLTIQRTEQRDSAMYRCASSTGTGNEKLFFGSGTQLSVL.